The clone carrying this TCR beta chain has at least ten counts. The antigen is unknown. Using RNA template, CDR3s of TCR alpha and beta were amplified with iRepertoire arm-PCR. TCRdb reprocessed the multiplex PCR reads via MiXCR and lists one record per CDR3 protein. The data show roughly 42,000 distinct CDR3 sequences, approximately 20% seen once. The sample belongs to a study of glioma-infiltrating T cells. Points from the study as a whole: Above-expected tissue-blood divergence occurred in all gliomas, most in low-grade ones.

V lost 6 bases and J 1 base, leaving 22 bases between the germline ends. The CDR3 covers 18 residues. The germline gives CDR1 MNHEY, CDR2 SMNVEV (reference sequence). This rearrangement joins TRBV27 to TRBJ1-3, with D possibly matching TRBD1 (5 bases). This receptor was obtained from a human donor with low-grade glioma or glioblastoma, undergoing nonglioma brain surgery, or in good health (not recorded which). The sample taken for sequencing was glioma tissue, nonneoplastic brain tissue, or PBMCs (not recorded which). CDR3 DNA sequence: TGTGCCAGCAGCGATACAAGAGCCGGGACTGATTCTGGAAACACCATATATTTT. This translates into CASSDTRAGTDSGNTIYF.